This record concerns one T cell receptor (beta chain) sequence. Per germline, CDR1 KGHSH and CDR2 LQKENI. This CDR3 spans 13 amino acids. V was shortened by 8 bases and J by 1 base, with 11 bases between the two germline ends. The data were taken from a study of cytomegalovirus exposure and HLA in healthy donors. Amplification used 60 Vbeta primers and 13 Jbeta primers. Profiled with immunoSEQ multiplex PCR; TCRdb holds only in-frame clones, not every one. Of 100,000 to 150,000 clones in the sample, 75% to 85% were seen once. This chain joins TRBV18 and TRBJ1-1; D remains unclear. The receptor's source is a female donor in good health and CMV-seropositive. The material sequenced was PBMCs. The CDR3 bases are TGTGCCAGCCATCAAAATTGGAACACTGAAGCTTTCTTT. It translates to CASHQNWNTEAFF.